The 11 T cell receptor gamma chains given below trace back to one sample, sequenced in a study of intestinal T cells in coeliac disease. TRG repertoires were amplified with LymphoTrack primers from about 190 ng of biopsy DNA. TCRdb fed the multiplex PCR reads to CATT. The sample contains 2,000 to 2,500 gamma-chain clones, under 55% of which appear only once. For each case, the template was genomic DNA from ten approximately 5-µm formalin-fixed paraffin-embedded scrolls. The sample consisted of a duodenal biopsy. The receptors derive from a human donor with celiac disease.

The rearrangement links TRGV2 to TRGJP2. Germline V gene lookup returns CDR1 EGSNGY and CDR2 YDSYNSKV. V lost 3 bases, J lost 6 bases, and 7 bases stayed unmatched. There are 14 residues in the CDR3. The CDR3 coding sequence is TGTGCCACCTGGGACAGTCGGGGTGATTGGATCAAGACGTTT. This encodes CATWDSRGDWIKTF.

This clone showed up just a few times. Other DNA sequences within the sample encode an identical CDR3. The V and J genes are TRGV2 and TRGJP2. J lost 2 bases, V lost 0 bases, and 3 bases had no gene match. Germline assignment: CDR1 EGSNGY and CDR2 YDSYNSKV. The CDR3 extends over 15 amino acids. This chain's CDR3 is CATWDGLSSDWIKTF. CDR3 DNA sequence: TGTGCCACCTGGGACGGGCTGAGTAGTGATTGGATCAAGACGTTT.

This clone occurred a few times. The sample holds other DNA sequences that translate to the same CDR3. This sequence joins TRGV9 and TRGJ1 or TRGJ2. Germline CDR1 is GITISATS and CDR2 is ISYDGTV (reference sequence). The CDR3 loop spans 15 amino acids. J lost 6 bases, V lost 4 bases, and 15 bases had no gene match. The CDR3 loop reads CALWDFPHCRYKKLF. CDR3 DNA sequence: TGTGCCTTGTGGGACTTCCCCCATTGTCGTTATAAGAAACTCTTT.

This clone was observed a handful of times. The genes are TRGV3 and TRGJ1 or TRGJ2. Unmatched junction bases numbered 5, after V lost 0 bases and J lost 6 bases. CDR3 length equals 13 residues. Looked up from germline, CDR1 is VTNTFY and CDR2 is YDVSTARD (reference sequence). The CDR3 reads CATWDRLSYKKLF. CDR3 DNA sequence: TGTGCCACCTGGGACAGGCTAAGTTATAAGAAACTCTTT.

The rearrangement joins TRGV10 to TRGJ1 or TRGJ2. TRGV10 is an ORF; its function is uncertain. The CDR3 is 13 residues long. V trimming: 11 bases; J trimming: 0 bases; junction bases outside the gene matches: 8. CDR3 amino acids: CAASAANYYKKLF. Written as DNA, the CDR3 is TGTGCTGCGAGTGCCGCGAATTATTATAAGAAACTCTTT.

This rearrangement joins TRGV8 to TRGJ1 or TRGJ2. Per the germline V gene, CDR1 is VENAVY and CDR2 is YDSYNSRV. CDR3 length: 13 amino acids. V was clipped by 2 bases and J by 12 bases; unmatched bases: 13. CDR3 bases: TGTGCCACCTGGGATACGGGGGGAGTAGGGAAACTCTTT. This encodes CATWDTGGVGKLF.

This clone has just a few counts. The DNA for the CDR3 is TGTGCCACCTGGGATAGAGGCTATTATAAGAAACTCTTT. Translation: CATWDRGYYKKLF. V is TRGV8 and J is TRGJ1 or TRGJ2. V lost 1 base to trimming and J lost 4 bases; unmatched junction nucleotides: 4. Germline CDR1 and CDR2: VENAVY and YDSYNSRV. This CDR3 contains 13 residues.

The V call is TRGV8, the J call TRGJ1 or TRGJ2. CDR3 length: 13 residues. The V gene end was trimmed by 2 bases and the J gene end by 7 bases; junction bases not matched to a gene: 8. Germline CDR1 is VENAVY and CDR2 is YDSYNSRV. As DNA, the CDR3 is TGTGCCACCTGGGATACCAGTTACTATAAGAAACTCTTT. Encoded protein: CATWDTSYYKKLF.

The rearrangement joins TRGV2 to TRGJ1 or TRGJ2. CDR1 is EGSNGY, CDR2 YDSYNSKV, per germline. After removal of 0 bases from V and 12 bases from J, the junction contained 2 bases not matched to a gene. The CDR3 length is 10 residues. CDR3 residues: CATWDGLKLF. CDR3 in DNA: TGTGCCACCTGGGACGGGCTGAAACTCTTT.

The rearrangement joins TRGV10 to TRGJ1 or TRGJ2. TRGV10 is filed as an ORF, its function uncertain. Trimming took 8 bases from V and 15 from J; bases not matched to a gene: 8. The CDR3 has 9 amino acids. The CDR3 DNA follows: TGTGCTGCGTGGGACCCCGGACTCTTT. It translates to CAAWDPGLF.

This clone was counted a few times. Additional DNA sequences in this sample encode the identical CDR3. This chain uses TRGV9 with TRGJ1 or TRGJ2. The CDR3 has 15 amino acids. V shed 0 bases and J 3 bases; nucleotides not matched to a gene: 8. CDR1 GITISATS and CDR2 ISYDGTV come from the germline V gene (reference sequence). CDR3 amino acids: CALWEVQVGYYKKLF. The CDR3 DNA reads as TGTGCCTTGTGGGAGGTGCAAGTAGGTTATTATAAGAAACTCTTT.